Presented here are 20 T cell receptor beta chains from one specimen sequenced in a study of cytomegalovirus exposure and HLA in healthy donors. The PCR contained 60 Vbeta and 13 Jbeta primers. Measured with immunoSEQ multiplex PCR; TCRdb has only the in-frame clones, and not every one. The table records 150,000 to 200,000 clones, about 75% of them present only once. Sequencing used PBMCs. The receptors shown here come from a male donor in good health and CMV-seronegative.

The chain combines TRBV5-1 with TRBJ2-3; maybe TRBD1 (5 bases). CDR3 size: 14 residues. V was clipped by 2 bases and J by 4 bases, with 11 bases between them. The germline V gene has CDR1 SGHRS and CDR2 YFSETQ. This CDR3 reads CASSFNQGADTQYF. As DNA, the CDR3 is TGCGCCAGCAGCTTTAACCAGGGTGCAGATACGCAGTATTTT.

This rearrangement joins TRBV6-4 to TRBJ1-6; TRBD1 is a possible D gene (6 bases). V was trimmed by 2 bases and J by 7 bases, leaving 12 bases between them. CDR3 size: 15 residues. The germline V gene has CDR1 MRHNA and CDR2 SNTAGT. CDR3 sequence reads: CASSDQGTSNSPLHF. As DNA, the CDR3 is TGTGCCAGCAGTGACCAGGGGACATCCAATTCACCCCTCCACTTT.

The rearrangement links TRBV7-9 to TRBJ1-5; D is unclear. Germline CDR1 is SEHNR and CDR2 is FQNEAQ (reference sequence). The CDR3 covers 15 residues. Trimming took off 0 bases at V and 5 bases at J, with 11 bases between the two ends. The CDR3, as DNA: TGTGCCAGCAGCTTAGCGGTCGGGTTGGATCAGCCCCAGCATTTT. It specifies CASSLAVGLDQPQHF.

This chain links TRBV9 with TRBJ2-5; 9 bases are shared with TRBD2. J gave up 8 bases and V 0 bases, and 5 bases lay outside the gene matches. Germline lookup yields CDR1 SGDLS and CDR2 YYNGEE. The CDR3 spans 14 residues. The CDR3 region is CASSVAGSGGTQYF. The DNA of the CDR3 is TGTGCCAGCAGCGTAGCGGGTAGCGGGGGTACCCAGTACTTC.

The V gene is TRBV6-1, the J gene TRBJ2-7; 11 nucleotides agree with TRBD1. Germline CDR1 reads MNHNS; CDR2 reads SASEGT. Germline trimming cut 3 bases from V and 2 bases from J; bases unmatched to any gene: 6. The CDR3 is 16 residues long. The DNA for the CDR3 is TGTGCCAGCAGTGACTTCCGGGACAGGGGGACCTACGAGCAGTACTTC. Its protein product is CASSDFRDRGTYEQYF.

V and J are TRBV4-1 and TRBJ2-3; 14 bases match TRBD2. The CDR3 contains 20 residues. CDR1 and CDR2 from the germline V gene are MGHRA and YSYEKL. With V trimmed by 0 bases and J by 2 bases, 10 bases remained unmatched. As DNA, the CDR3 is TGCGCCAGCAGCCAAGATCTAGGGACTAGCGGGAGTGCGCTCACAGATACGCAGTATTTT. Residues: CASSQDLGTSGSALTDTQYF.

This clone was recorded once. This sequence joins TRBV5-1 and TRBJ2-7, with a weak D call TRBD1 (5 bases). The CDR3 is 15 amino acids. Looked up from germline, CDR1 is SGHRS and CDR2 is YFSETQ. Between the trimmed V and J ends, which lost 0 bases and 0 bases, there was a span of 10 bases. The CDR3 sequence: CASSLGGISSYEQYF. The CDR3, as DNA: TGCGCCAGCAGCTTGGGGGGCATTAGCTCCTACGAGCAGTACTTC.

This clone was seen a handful of times. The chain recombines TRBV19 with TRBJ2-1; no definite D call. Trimming left V 5 bases short and J 8 bases short, with 10 bases between. The CDR3 has 12 amino acids. CDR1 is LNHDA, CDR2 SQIVND, per germline (reference sequence). In DNA form, the CDR3 reads TGTGCCAGTAGTCCTAGTCTTCATGAGCAGTTCTTC. Translation: CASSPSLHEQFF.

The genes are TRBV14 and TRBJ2-1; 10 bases fit TRBD1. J gave up 4 bases and V 3 bases, and 6 bases lay outside the gene matches. The CDR3 runs 16 residues. Looked up from germline, CDR1 is SGHDN and CDR2 is FVKESK. The CDR3 spells CASSQYGTGVYNEQFF. In DNA form, the CDR3 reads TGTGCCAGCAGCCAGTATGGGACAGGGGTTTACAATGAGCAGTTCTTC. The whole variable domain, filled in from reference TRBV14 and TRBJ2-1, reads EAGVTQFPSHSVIEKGQTVTLRCDPISGHDNLYWYRRVMGKEIKFLLHFVKESKQDESGMPNNRFLAERTGGTYSTLKVQPAELEDSGVYFCASSQYGTGVYNEQFFGPGTRLTVL.

The rearrangement joins TRBV7-8 to TRBJ1-2; D is undetermined. Trimming shortened V by 1 base and J by 2 bases, and 8 bases separated the two germline ends. Germline assignment: CDR1 SGHVS and CDR2 FQNEAQ. The CDR3 has 14 residues. The CDR3 DNA follows: TGTGCCAGCAGCTTAGAACGGGGAAACTATGGCTACACCTTC. Its protein is CASSLERGNYGYTF. Variable domain in full (rest from reference TRBV7-8 and TRBJ1-2): GAGVSQSPRYKVAKRGQDVALRCDPISGHVSLFWYQQALGQGPEFLTYFQNEAQLDKSGLPSDRFFAERPEGSVSTLKIQRTQQEDSAVYLCASSLERGNYGYTFGSGTRLTVV.

On this clone: At one end the junction does not follow the germline gene, possibly because of a read error. The chain employs TRBV11-2 and TRBJ2-4; 9 nucleotides match TRBD2. Germline CDR1 is SGHAT and CDR2 is FQNNGV. The CDR3 has 16 residues. CDR3 DNA sequence: TGTGCCAGCAGCCTAGAAGGAGCGGGAGGAAGGGACATTCAGTACTTC. This codes for CASSLEGAGGRDIQYF.

The chain employs TRBV6-5 and TRBJ2-1; 8 positions agree with TRBD2. This CDR3 comprises 15 residues. The V gene end was trimmed by 8 bases and the J gene end by 8 bases; junction bases not matched to a gene: 14. Germline V gene sequence: CDR1 MNHEY, CDR2 SVGAGI. CDR3 sequence reads: CASGLLTGLDHEQFF. CDR3 sequence (DNA): TGTGCCAGCGGACTCCTAACGGGACTAGACCATGAGCAGTTCTTC.

The chain carries TRBV20-1 and TRBJ2-7; D is unresolved. The CDR3 is 10 amino acids. Deletions cut 8 bases from V and 3 bases from J, with 8 bases between. The germline CDR1 and CDR2 sequences are DFQATT and SNEGSKA (reference sequence). The DNA for the CDR3 is TGCAGTTGGAGTCACTACGAGCAGTACTTC. This gives the protein CSWSHYEQYF.

The V and J genes are TRBV25-1 and TRBJ1-5, with a weak D call TRBD1 (5 bases). CDR3 length equals 15 residues. Between the trimmed V and J ends, which lost 9 bases and 7 bases, there was a span of 22 bases. Germline CDR1 MGHDK, CDR2 SYGVNS. The CDR3 region has the DNA TGTGCCAGTCCCCCCGGGACTCCGTGTTGCCAGCCCCAGCATTTT. Protein product: CASPPGTPCCQPQHF.

This clone was observed a single time. V gene TRBV5-1 combines with J gene TRBJ2-3; perhaps TRBD1 as D (6 bases). The CDR3 consists of 14 residues. The V gene lost 4 bases and the J gene lost 1 base, with 10 bases spanning the gap. Germline V gives CDR1 SGHRS, CDR2 YFSETQ. In DNA form, the CDR3 reads TGCGCCAGCAGCCGCCGACAGGGCACAGATACGCAGTATTTT. Translated, it gives CASSRRQGTDTQYF.

The chain couples TRBV7-8 to TRBJ2-1; 12 positions match TRBD2. The CDR3 extends over 16 amino acids. From germline, CDR1 is SGHVS and CDR2 FQNEAQ. J gave up 5 bases and V 4 bases, and 6 bases lay outside the gene matches. CDR3 sequence (DNA): TGTGCCAGCAGCTCGTGGACTAGCGGGGCTAACAATGAGCAGTTCTTC. This codes for CASSSWTSGANNEQFF.

This clone was found a few times. For the CDR3, the DNA is TGTGCCAGCAGTGAAATCAGAACGCATGAGCAGTTCTTC. Amino acids: CASSEIRTHEQFF. The chain employs TRBV2 and TRBJ2-1; D not certain. Germline V gene data show CDR1 as SNHLY and CDR2 as FYNNEI. Trimming removed 2 bases from V and 8 bases from J, with 10 bases in between. This CDR3 contains 13 residues.

Details on this clone: Additional DNA sequences in this sample encode the identical CDR3. The chain links TRBV7-9 to TRBJ1-2, with 7 bases identical to TRBD1. The CDR3 is 13 amino acids. Germline V gene lookup returns CDR1 SEHNR and CDR2 FQNEAQ (reference sequence). The V gene end was trimmed by 6 bases and the J gene end by 4 bases; junction bases not matched to a gene: 5. The chain's CDR3 is CASSTGAGYGYTF. CDR3 sequence (DNA): TGTGCCAGCAGTACAGGGGCTGGCTATGGCTACACCTTC. The full variable domain, completed using reference TRBV7-9 and TRBJ1-2, is DTGVSQNPRHKITKRGQNVTFRCDPISEHNRLYWYRQTLGQGPEFLTYFQNEAQLEKSRLLSDRFSAERPKGSFSTLEIQRTEQGDSAMYLCASSTGAGYGYTFGSGTRLTVV.

The rearrangement uses TRBV18 and TRBJ1-1, with 9 bases aligning to TRBD1. V was clipped by 6 bases and J by 5 bases; unmatched bases: 7. This CDR3 spans 14 amino acids. Germline V gene lookup returns CDR1 KGHSH and CDR2 LQKENI. In DNA form, the CDR3 reads TGTGCCAGCTCGTCGGACAGGGGAGGGACTGAAGCTTTCTTT. This translates into CASSSDRGGTEAFF.

The chain has TRBV13 and TRBJ2-1; D is ambiguous. This CDR3 has 14 residues. CDR1 and CDR2 from the germline V gene are PRHDT and FYEKMQ (reference sequence). Trimming removed 2 bases from V and 3 bases from J, with 8 bases in between. This CDR3 is CASSLKADYNEQFF. The DNA of the CDR3 is TGTGCCAGCAGCTTAAAGGCGGACTACAATGAGCAGTTCTTC.